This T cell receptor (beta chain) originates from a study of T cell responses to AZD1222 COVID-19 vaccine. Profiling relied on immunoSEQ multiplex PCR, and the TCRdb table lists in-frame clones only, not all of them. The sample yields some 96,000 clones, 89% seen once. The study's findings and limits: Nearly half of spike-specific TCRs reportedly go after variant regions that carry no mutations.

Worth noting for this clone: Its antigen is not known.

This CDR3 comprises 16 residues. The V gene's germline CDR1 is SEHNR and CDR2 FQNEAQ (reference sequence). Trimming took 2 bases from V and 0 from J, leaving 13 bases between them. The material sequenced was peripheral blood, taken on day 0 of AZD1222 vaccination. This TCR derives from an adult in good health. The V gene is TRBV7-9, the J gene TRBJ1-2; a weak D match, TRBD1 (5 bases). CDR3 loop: CASSLILDTSNYGYTF. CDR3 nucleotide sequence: TGTGCCAGCAGCTTAATCCTGGACACCTCTAACTATGGCTACACCTTC.